A selection of T cell receptor beta chains follows, all from one sample in a study of blood T cell repertoires in COVID-19. The assay was immunoSEQ multiplex PCR, and TCRdb's table has in-frame clones only and misses some. The sample has 90,000 to 130,000 clones; about 89% are singletons. Sequencing was performed on peripheral blood. The receptors derive from a man aged 35 to 55 with acute or convalescent COVID-19. Each CDR3 is given with its conserved first and last residue. The order of the fields is V gene, CDR3 protein.

V gene: TRBV7-2; CDR3 protein: CASSLGYLGLEETQYF
V gene: TRBV7-9; CDR3 protein: CASSLGGGSFYGYTF
V gene: TRBV5-1; CDR3 protein: CASSFRDIHTEAFF
V gene: TRBV7-2; CDR3 protein: CASSLVGGTGGGKLFF
V gene: TRBV9; CDR3 protein: CASSVQTSGPFSGANVLTF
V gene: TRBV3-1/TRBV3-2; CDR3 protein: CASSQEGGFANTGELFF
V gene: TRBV25-1; CDR3 protein: CASSEGAGSGKTYNEQFF
V gene: TRBV20-1; CDR3 protein: CSASSRTPVSYEQYF
V gene: TRBV10-3; CDR3 protein: CAISPGTGGGNEQFF
V gene: TRBV5-5; CDR3 protein: CASSLAGGTGNMVANSPLHF
V gene: TRBV7-2; CDR3 protein: CASSLTERYQETQYF
V gene: TRBV19; CDR3 protein: CASSAGVLGAFF
V gene: TRBV20-1; CDR3 protein: CSASSGSGYEQYF
V gene: TRBV7-9; CDR3 protein: CASSYHGLSGTDTQYF
V gene: TRBV11-1; CDR3 protein: CASSLEGADGYTF
V gene: TRBV5-6; CDR3 protein: CASRWGGSAGPYEQYF
V gene: TRBV6-6; CDR3 protein: CASSTQTGTANEKLFF
V gene: TRBV12-3/TRBV12-4; CDR3 protein: CASSPLTGQAFF
V gene: TRBV19; CDR3 protein: CASSTSMNTEAFF
V gene: TRBV2; CDR3 protein: CASRDKDRARGYTF
V gene: TRBV6-2/TRBV6-3; CDR3 protein: CASSYRGSNQPQHF
V gene: TRBV5-1; CDR3 protein: CASSLGTGNSNQPQHF
V gene: TRBV7-9; CDR3 protein: CASTLPGGAGRSYNEQFF
V gene: TRBV2; CDR3 protein: CASSEFLAAGELFF
V gene: TRBV6-2/TRBV6-3; CDR3 protein: CASSYSIEAFF
V gene: TRBV19; CDR3 protein: CASSIRGQGDYGYTF
V gene: TRBV4-3; CDR3 protein: CASSQGQASGGTDTQYF
V gene: TRBV4-2; CDR3 protein: CASSHNIAGGAIEAFF
V gene: TRBV30; CDR3 protein: CAWSVAGGRNTIYF
V gene: TRBV5-1; CDR3 protein: CASSLGQNYGYTF
V gene: TRBV19; CDR3 protein: CASSIDPALEANYGYTF
V gene: TRBV7-3; CDR3 protein: CASSLVGGGDYGYTF
V gene: TRBV10-3; CDR3 protein: CAISGGQTFSTSEQYF
V gene: TRBV11-2; CDR3 protein: CASSLWTGYNEQFF
V gene: TRBV12-5; CDR3 protein: CATEGNSLNTEAFF
V gene: TRBV19; CDR3 protein: CASSRQGPYGYTF
V gene: TRBV27; CDR3 protein: CASSLYRNYQETQYF
V gene: TRBV13; CDR3 protein: CASLKLRGGSTGHEQYF
V gene: TRBV5-1; CDR3 protein: CASSLLGQGTDTQYF
V gene: TRBV29-1; CDR3 protein: CSVNRANTEAFF
V gene: TRBV5-4; CDR3 protein: CASSPIPVDTQYF
V gene: TRBV20-1; CDR3 protein: CSASAGRGSNTEAFF
V gene: TRBV2; CDR3 protein: CASSRDRGSTGYTF
V gene: TRBV7-6; CDR3 protein: CASSSPSAGTPKANVLTF
V gene: TRBV19; CDR3 protein: CASSIRAPLGAQETQYF
V gene: TRBV30; CDR3 protein: CAWSVDRVNSPLHF
V gene: TRBV6-6; CDR3 protein: CASSPGQGDYGYTF
V gene: TRBV7-9; CDR3 protein: CASSLHGGDTEAFF
V gene: TRBV6-2/TRBV6-3; CDR3 protein: CASSYWGETSYEQYF
V gene: TRBV6-5; CDR3 protein: CASSPGRTGNQPQHF
V gene: TRBV5-1; CDR3 protein: CASSWTPTDTQYF
V gene: TRBV6-1; CDR3 protein: CASSDWGLNEKLFF
V gene: TRBV12-3/TRBV12-4; CDR3 protein: CASGSSYNSPLHF
V gene: TRBV11-2; CDR3 protein: CASSFGVGSPLHF
V gene: TRBV6-1; CDR3 protein: CASSEVGGETYEQYF
V gene: TRBV19; CDR3 protein: CASSPDGGGEQFF
V gene: TRBV20-1; CDR3 protein: CSAHRGFF
V gene: TRBV9; CDR3 protein: CASSPPTGRSSNTGELFF
V gene: TRBV5-6; CDR3 protein: CASSLGEGATYYYGYTF